Below are 10 T cell receptor beta chains sequenced from a single sample in a study of T cells in women clearing cervical HPV infection. Sequencing was performed with immunoSEQ multiplex PCR; in TCRdb, only in-frame clones are kept and a portion is missing. The ten most abundant clones cover under 30% of a sample with 11,000 or so clones. Sequencing was performed on blood buffy coat. These receptors were taken from a woman aged 18 to 75 with a cervical HPV16 infection that either progressed to CIN3+ or cleared (not recorded which).

A word on this clone: The read is 3 residues too short to cover the CDR3 end, so that end is filled in from the germline J gene. V usage is TRBV11-2 and J usage is TRBJ2-3; D not certain. Deletions cut 2 bases from V and 4 bases from J, with 10 bases between. CDR3 length: 14 residues. From germline, CDR1 is SGHAT and CDR2 FQNNGV. CDR3 in amino acids: CASSLSRVADTQYF. Incomplete CDR3 DNA: TGTGCCAGCAGCTTAAGTAGGGTCGCAGATACG.

As for this clone: The read stops 3 residues short of the end of the CDR3; the missing end is completed from the germline J gene. The genes are TRBV30 and TRBJ2-7; possible D gene TRBD2, 6 bases. Per germline, CDR1 GTSNPN and CDR2 SVGIG (reference sequence). Trimming pared 2 bases from V and 6 bases from J, leaving 23 bases between. This CDR3 has 16 amino acids. The chain's CDR3 is CAWSQLPRGSWGEQYF. Incomplete CDR3 DNA: TGTGCCTGGAGTCAACTCCCGCGGGGAAGCTGGGGCGAG.

The sequenced part of the CDR3 DNA is TGCAGTGCTAACTCCCACTACAATGAG. It codes for CSANSHYNE. The complete CDR3 reads CSANSHYNEQFF. The chain employs TRBV20-1 and TRBJ2-1; no clear D gene. Sequencing ends 3 residues short of the CDR3 end; the germline J gene provides the rest. Germline V lookup: CDR1 DFQATT, CDR2 SNEGSKA (reference sequence). The V end lost 4 bases, the J end lost 3 bases, and 7 bases lay between the germline ends. The CDR3 extends over 12 amino acids.

As to this clone: From the germline J gene comes the end of the CDR3, since the read stops 3 residues before it. The chain combines TRBV20-1 with TRBJ1-2; unclear D gene. V was trimmed by 3 bases and J by 7 bases, leaving 15 bases between them. This CDR3 spans 13 amino acids. CDR1 DFQATT and CDR2 SNEGSKA come from the germline V gene (reference sequence). CDR3 bases read: TGCAGTGCTAGGCCCATTACCGGGGTTGGC. This translates into CSARPITGVG. The complete CDR3 reads CSARPITGVGYTF.

Points on this clone: Read sequence stops 3 residues before the CDR3 end, and the germline J gene provides the missing end. The sample contains more than one DNA sequence encoding this CDR3. The chain joins TRBV5-6 to TRBJ1-2; 8 bases agree with TRBD1. Trimming cost V 4 bases and J 2 bases; bases outside gene matches: 4. This CDR3 has 14 residues. Germline assignment: CDR1 SGHDT and CDR2 YYEEEE. The CDR3 reads CASSGGTGNYGYTF. The covered CDR3 bases are TGTGCCAGCAGCGGAGGGACAGGAAACTATGGC. Together with reference TRBV5-6 and TRBJ1-2, the CDR3 gives the full variable domain: DAGVTQSPTHLIKTRGQQVTLRCSPKSGHDTVSWYQQALGQGPQFIFQYYEEEERQRGNFPDRFSGHQFPNYSSELNVNALLLGDSALYLCASSGGTGNYGYTFGSGTRLTVV.

Concerning this clone: The read comes to an end 3 residues before the CDR3 does, leaving the germline J gene to fill in the end. The rearrangement uses TRBV5-1 and TRBJ1-4; D gene uncertain. Trimming pared 0 bases from V and 1 base from J, leaving 7 bases between. The CDR3 spans 15 residues. From germline, CDR1 is SGHRS and CDR2 YFSETQ. The CDR3 DNA, read in part, is TGCGCCAGCAGCTTGGGGCAGTTAACTAATGAAAAA. It translates to CASSLGQLTNEK. The CDR3 as a whole reads CASSLGQLTNEKLFF.

Details on this clone: With the read ending 3 residues before the CDR3 end, the germline J gene is used to fill in that end. The chain employs TRBV13 and TRBJ2-7; D is possibly TRBD1 (6 bases). CDR3 length equals 15 residues. CDR1 is PRHDT and CDR2 is FYEKMQ in the germline V gene (reference sequence). Trimming cost V 3 bases and J 0 bases, with 12 bases left between them. CDR3 bases read: TGTGCCAGCAGCTTCAGGGGCCGTAGCTCCTACGAG. Protein sequence: CASSFRGRSSYE. The entire CDR3 is CASSFRGRSSYEQYF.

In regard to this clone: Read coverage stops 3 residues before the CDR3 terminus; the germline J gene supplies the remainder. The chain links TRBV2 to TRBJ1-1; D not resolved. Germline V gives CDR1 SNHLY, CDR2 FYNNEI. There are 12 residues in the CDR3. The part of the CDR3 DNA that was read is TGTGCCAGCAGTGAAGCCGCCCTAGAA. It encodes CASSEAALE. The complete CDR3 sequence is CASSEAALEAFF.

As regards this clone: Read sequence stops 3 residues before the CDR3 end, and the germline J gene provides the missing end. This rearrangement joins TRBV30 to TRBJ1-4, with D possibly TRBD1 on 5 matching bases. The CDR3 spans 14 residues. Trimming removed 0 bases at V and 6 bases at J, with 11 bases between. The V gene's germline CDR1 is GTSNPN and CDR2 SVGIG (reference sequence). Here the CDR3 reads CAWSVQDRDEKLFF. CDR3 DNA, as far as it was read: TGTGCCTGGAGTGTACAGGACCGAGATGAAAAA.

About this clone itself: The read terminates 3 residues before the CDR3 end, so the remaining end is supplied by the germline J gene. The chain is built from TRBV5-4 and TRBJ1-1, with unresolved D. The V gene's germline CDR1 is SGHNT and CDR2 YYREEE (reference sequence). Trimming removed 2 bases at V and 1 base at J, with 6 bases between. The length of the CDR3 is 13 residues. CDR3 protein: CASSLDWNTEAFF. The CDR3 bases that were read are TGTGCCAGCAGCTTAGACTGGAACACTGAA. The whole variable domain, filled in from reference TRBV5-4 and TRBJ1-1, reads ETGVTQSPTHLIKTRGQQVTLRCSSQSGHNTVSWYQQALGQGPQFIFQYYREEENGRGNFPPRFSGLQFPNYSSELNVNALELDDSALYLCASSLDWNTEAFFGQGTRLTVV.